Listed here is a single T cell receptor beta chain. This specimen belongs to a study of blood T cell repertoires in COVID-19. Study at large: The United States, Italy and Spain were the sources of the acute and convalescent COVID-19 samples. From T cells, B-cell-depleted T cells, or PBMCs came the material, which was cDNA or gDNA.

Authors' processing steps: The assay estimated nucleated cells by amplifying reference gene primers. TCRdb's copy holds only in-frame clones and misses some; the assay was immunoSEQ multiplex PCR. V and J calls and clone size are as listed in that table; D and trimming were resolved from the DNA. The sample has some 100,000 clones, around 89% seen once; the top ten hold about 20%. The CDR3 has 16 amino acids. Germline V lookup: CDR1 LNHNV, CDR2 YYDKDF (reference sequence). V lost 0 bases to trimming and J lost 2 bases, with 13 bases between them. The J gene is TRBJ2-5, the V gene TRBV15; D unresolved. This TCR came from a human donor with acute or convalescent COVID-19. The donor label of this sample is uncertain. Material for sequencing was peripheral blood. This CDR3 reads CATSRDGRSVQETQYF. In DNA form, the CDR3 reads TGTGCCACCAGCAGAGATGGGCGCTCCGTTCAAGAGACCCAGTACTTC.